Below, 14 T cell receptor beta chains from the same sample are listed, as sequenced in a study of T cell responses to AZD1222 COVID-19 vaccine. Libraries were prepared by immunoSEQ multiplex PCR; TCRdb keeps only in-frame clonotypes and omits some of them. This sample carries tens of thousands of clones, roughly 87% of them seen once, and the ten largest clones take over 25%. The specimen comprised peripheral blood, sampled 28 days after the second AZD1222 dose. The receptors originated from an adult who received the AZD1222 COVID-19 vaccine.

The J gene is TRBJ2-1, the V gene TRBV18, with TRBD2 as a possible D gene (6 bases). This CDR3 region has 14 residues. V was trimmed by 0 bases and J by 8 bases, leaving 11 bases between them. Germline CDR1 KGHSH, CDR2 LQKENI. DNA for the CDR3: TGTGCCAGCTCACCACCGGTCGGCGGGGATGAGCAGTTCTTC. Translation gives CASSPPVGGDEQFF.

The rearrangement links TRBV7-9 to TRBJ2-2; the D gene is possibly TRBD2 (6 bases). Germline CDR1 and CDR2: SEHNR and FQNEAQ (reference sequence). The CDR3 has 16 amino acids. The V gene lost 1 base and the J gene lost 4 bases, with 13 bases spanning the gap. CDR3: CASSLVPGAGTGELFF. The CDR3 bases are TGTGCCAGCAGCTTAGTGCCGGGAGCGGGCACCGGGGAGCTGTTTTTT.

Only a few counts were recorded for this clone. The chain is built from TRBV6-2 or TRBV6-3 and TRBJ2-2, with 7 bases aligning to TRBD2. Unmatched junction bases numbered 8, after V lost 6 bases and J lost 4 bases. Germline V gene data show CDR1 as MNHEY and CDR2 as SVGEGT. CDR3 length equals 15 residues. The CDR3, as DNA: TGTGCCAGCAGCCCTCTAACGGGAGGCACCGGGGAGCTGTTTTTT. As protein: CASSPLTGGTGELFF.

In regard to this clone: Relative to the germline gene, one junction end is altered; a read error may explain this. DNA of the CDR3: TGTGCCAGCAGCTCCGATAGCGGGAGTTATCGAAACTTC. Translation: CASSSDSGSYRNF. The rearrangement joins TRBV5-4 to TRBJ2-7; 9 nucleotides agree with TRBD2. The CDR3 has 13 amino acids. Germline assignment: CDR1 SGHNT and CDR2 YYREEE (reference sequence).

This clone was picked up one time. In nucleotides, the CDR3 is TGTGCCAGCAGCGCAGTGGGGTCAGTCGGGGAGCTGTTTTTT. Translating it yields CASSAVGSVGELFF. This chain connects TRBV6-5 to TRBJ2-2; D is unresolved. Trimming left V 6 bases short and J 7 bases short, with 15 bases between. The CDR3 has 14 amino acids. Germline V gene sequence: CDR1 MNHEY, CDR2 SVGAGI.

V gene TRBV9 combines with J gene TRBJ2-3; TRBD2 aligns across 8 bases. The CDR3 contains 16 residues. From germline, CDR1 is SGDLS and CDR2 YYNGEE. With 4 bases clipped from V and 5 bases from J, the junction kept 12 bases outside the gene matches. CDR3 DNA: TGTGCCAGCAGCCCCCGGGAGGGAGGGCACGGAGATACGCAGTATTTT. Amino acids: CASSPREGGHGDTQYF.

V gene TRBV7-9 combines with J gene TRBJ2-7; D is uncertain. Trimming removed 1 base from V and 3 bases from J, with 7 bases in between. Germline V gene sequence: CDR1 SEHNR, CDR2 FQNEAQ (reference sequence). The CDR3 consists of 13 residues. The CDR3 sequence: CASSLETLYEQYF. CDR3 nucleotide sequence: TGTGCCAGCAGCTTAGAGACCCTCTACGAGCAGTACTTC.

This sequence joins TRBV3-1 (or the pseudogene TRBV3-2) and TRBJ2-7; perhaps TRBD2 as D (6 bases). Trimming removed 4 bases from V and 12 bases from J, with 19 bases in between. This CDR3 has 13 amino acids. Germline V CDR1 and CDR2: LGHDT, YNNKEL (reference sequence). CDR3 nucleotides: TGTGCCAGCAGCCCCTCAGAAGCGGGCGGAGCGTACTTC. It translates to CASSPSEAGGAYF.

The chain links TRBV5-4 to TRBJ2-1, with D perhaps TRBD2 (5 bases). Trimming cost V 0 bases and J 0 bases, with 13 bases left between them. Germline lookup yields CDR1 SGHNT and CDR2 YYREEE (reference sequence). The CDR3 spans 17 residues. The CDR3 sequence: CASSLGRPTRSYNEQFF. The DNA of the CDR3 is TGTGCCAGCAGCTTGGGGAGGCCCACACGCTCCTACAATGAGCAGTTCTTC.

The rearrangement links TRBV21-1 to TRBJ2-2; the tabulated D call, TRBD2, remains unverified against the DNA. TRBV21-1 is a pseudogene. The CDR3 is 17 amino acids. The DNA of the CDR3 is TGTGCCAGCAGCAAAGGTAGGGGGAGGGCGAACACCGGGGAGCTGTTTTTT. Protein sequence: CASSKGRGRANTGELFF.

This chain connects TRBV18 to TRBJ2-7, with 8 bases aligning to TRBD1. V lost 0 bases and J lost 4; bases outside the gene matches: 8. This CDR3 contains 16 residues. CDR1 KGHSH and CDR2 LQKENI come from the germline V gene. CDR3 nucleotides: TGTGCCAGCTCACCACCGGGCAGGACAGGGACGTACGAGCAGTACTTC. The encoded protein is CASSPPGRTGTYEQYF. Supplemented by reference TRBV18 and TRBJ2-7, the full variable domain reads NAGVMQNPRHLVRRRGQEARLRCSPMKGHSHVYWYRQLPEEGLKFMVYLQKENIIDESGMPKERFSAEFPKEGPSILRIQQVVRGDSAAYFCASSPPGRTGTYEQYFGPGTRLTVT.

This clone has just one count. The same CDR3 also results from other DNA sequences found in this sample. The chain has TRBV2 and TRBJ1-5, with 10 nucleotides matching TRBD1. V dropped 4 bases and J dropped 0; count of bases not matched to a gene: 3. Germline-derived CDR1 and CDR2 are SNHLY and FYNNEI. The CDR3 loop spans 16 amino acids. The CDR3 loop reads CASSGQGARSNQPQHF. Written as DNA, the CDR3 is TGTGCCAGCAGTGGACAGGGGGCTCGTAGCAATCAGCCCCAGCATTTT.

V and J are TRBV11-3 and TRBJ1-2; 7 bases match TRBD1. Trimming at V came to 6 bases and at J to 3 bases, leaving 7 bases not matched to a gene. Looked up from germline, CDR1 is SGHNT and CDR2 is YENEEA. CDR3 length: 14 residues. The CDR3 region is CASSTSDRDYGYTF. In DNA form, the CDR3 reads TGTGCCAGCAGTACGTCAGACAGGGACTATGGCTACACCTTC.

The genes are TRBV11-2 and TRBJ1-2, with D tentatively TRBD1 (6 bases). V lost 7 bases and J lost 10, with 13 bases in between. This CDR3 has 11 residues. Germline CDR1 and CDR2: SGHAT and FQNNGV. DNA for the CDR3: TGTGCCAGCACGTTACAGGGTCCCTACACCTTC. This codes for CASTLQGPYTF. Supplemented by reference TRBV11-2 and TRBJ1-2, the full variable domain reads EAGVAQSPRYKIIEKRQSVAFWCNPISGHATLYWYQQILGQGPKLLIQFQNNGVVDDSQLPKDRFSAERLKGVDSTLKIQPAKLEDSAVYLCASTLQGPYTFGSGTRLTVV.